This T cell receptor beta chain was sequenced in a study of CD8+ T cells in alopecia areata. General study findings and limits: Patients displayed less clarity in TCR sharing than mice, a finding possibly related to HLA.

Concerning this clone itself: The antigen is not known. This same CDR3 is encoded by further DNA sequences in the sample.

Extraction and reverse transcription of RNA yielded cDNA as the sequencing template. Method: immunoSEQ multiplex PCR; TCRdb's copy keeps in-frame clones and lacks some. The repertoire holds 110,000 to 150,000 clones, around two thirds seen once, with 35% to 45% in the top ten. The TCR sequence derives from a human donor in good health. The specimen was CD8+ T cells sorted from blood.

The CDR3 loop is CASSPRGSQETQYF. The CDR3 nucleotides are TGTGCCAGCAGCCCTCGCGGTAGTCAAGAGACCCAGTACTTC. The V gene is TRBV13, the J gene TRBJ2-5; D not resolved. There are 14 residues in the CDR3. Germline CDR1 reads PRHDT; CDR2 reads FYEKMQ (reference sequence). Deletions cut 5 bases from V and 2 bases from J, with 12 bases between.